This is a list of T cell receptor beta chains from one sample in a study of blood T cell repertoires in COVID-19. TCRdb's copy holds only in-frame clones and misses some; the assay was immunoSEQ multiplex PCR. The table records about 250,000 clones, around four fifths of them present only once. The specimen sequenced was peripheral blood. The receptors were sampled from a woman aged 60 to 75 with active or convalescent COVID-19. The CDR3 runs from the conserved cysteine through the conserved F or W. A D gene is named only where the DNA matches it firmly. Clone size appears in some rows only: once, few, many, or a class for an expanded clone.

v_gene	j_gene	d_gene	abundance	CDR3aa	CDR3nt
TRBV5-1	TRBJ2-1	-	once	CASSLNLDPNEQFF	TGCGCCAGCAGCTTGAACCTAGACCCCAATGAGCAGTTCTTC
TRBV7-2	TRBJ1-2	-	-	CASSTLYRNYGYTF	TGTGCCAGCAGCACCCTGTATCGGAACTATGGCTACACCTTC
TRBV5-1	TRBJ1-3	-	-	CASSPGGQGNTIYF	TGCGCCAGCAGCCCGGGGGGACAAGGAAACACCATATATTTT
TRBV13	TRBJ1-1	TRBD1	-	CASSLLWGQENTEAFF	TGTGCCAGCAGCCTTTTGTGGGGACAGGAGAACACTGAAGCTTTCTTT
TRBV19	TRBJ2-1	TRBD2	-	CASSIRRLALQRGNEQFF	TGTGCCAGTAGTATAAGGAGACTAGCGCTCCAGAGAGGGAATGAGCAGTTCTTC
TRBV19	TRBJ1-4	TRBD1	-	CASSIPMGQGEEKLFF	TGTGCCAGTAGTATTCCTATGGGACAGGGGGAGGAAAAACTGTTTTTT
TRBV3-1/TRBV3-2	TRBJ1-1	TRBD1	-	CASSDQGATEAFF	TGTGCCAGCAGCGATCAGGGGGCAACTGAAGCTTTCTTT
TRBV27	TRBJ2-1	TRBD2	few	CASSPPPRGNSYNEQFF	TGTGCCAGCAGTCCCCCACCGCGGGGGAACTCCTACAATGAGCAGTTCTTC
TRBV18	TRBJ2-5	-	-	CASAPSHGETQYF	TGTGCCAGCGCCCCTAGCCATGGGGAGACCCAGTACTTC
TRBV29-1	TRBJ1-1	-	-	CSAITGSTEAFF	TGCAGCGCTATCACAGGGAGCACTGAAGCTTTCTTT
TRBV11-3	TRBJ1-1	-	-	CASSLERSLTEAFF	TGTGCCAGCAGCTTAGAAAGGAGTCTCACTGAAGCTTTCTTT
TRBV3-1/TRBV3-2	TRBJ2-7	-	-	CASSTRTSYGEQYF	TGTGCCAGCAGCACCCGTACTAGCTACGGCGAGCAGTACTTC
TRBV4-2	TRBJ2-1	TRBD2	-	CASSRTGTSPYNEQFF	TGTGCCAGCAGCCGAACCGGGACTAGCCCATACAATGAGCAGTTCTTC
TRBV11-2	TRBJ1-1	TRBD1	-	CASSSVITGQGNTEAFF	TGTGCCAGCAGCTCGGTAATAACGGGACAGGGGAACACTGAAGCTTTCTTT
TRBV6-5	TRBJ2-3	TRBD2	-	CASSPRRGDRDTQYF	TGTGCCAGCTCCCCCCGGCGGGGGGACCGAGATACGCAGTATTTT
TRBV7-9	TRBJ2-5	TRBD2	-	CASSFVAGAQETQYF	TGTGCCAGCAGCTTCGTAGCGGGGGCCCAAGAGACCCAGTACTTC
TRBV29-1	TRBJ2-3	TRBD2	-	CSVSVGGGFDTQYF	TGCAGCGTTTCCGTAGGCGGGGGGTTTGATACGCAGTATTTT
TRBV7-9	TRBJ2-2	TRBD2	-	CASSPSGGSTGELFF	TGTGCCAGCAGCCCTAGCGGGGGAAGCACCGGGGAGCTGTTTTTT
TRBV25-1	TRBJ1-4	-	-	CASSGGIATNEKLFF	TGTGCCAGCAGTGGCGGGATTGCAACTAATGAAAAACTGTTTTTT
TRBV27	TRBJ2-1	-	once	CASSAGSYNEQFF	TGTGCCAGCAGTGCCGGGAGCTACAATGAGCAGTTCTTC
TRBV3-1/TRBV3-2	TRBJ1-4	TRBD1	-	CASSPMTGALEKLFF	TGTGCCAGCAGCCCAATGACAGGGGCCTTGGAAAAACTGTTTTTT
TRBV30	TRBJ1-5	TRBD1	-	CAWTRGQMNQPQHF	TGTGCCTGGACCCGGGGACAGATGAATCAGCCCCAGCATTTT
TRBV9	TRBJ2-3	TRBD2	-	CASSPEAGGPYTQYF	TGTGCCAGCAGCCCCGAAGCGGGAGGGCCATATACGCAGTATTTT
TRBV5-4	TRBJ2-5	-	-	CASSFSIARQETQYF	TGTGCCAGCAGCTTTAGCATCGCGAGACAAGAGACCCAGTACTTC
TRBV28	TRBJ1-5	-	-	CASSLTDTHSNQPQHF	TGTGCCAGCAGTCTTACGGACACCCATAGCAATCAGCCCCAGCATTTT
TRBV2	TRBJ2-1	-	-	CASSVVSAGNEQFF	TGTGCCAGCAGTGTTGTCTCAGCAGGGAATGAGCAGTTCTTC
TRBV7-2	TRBJ2-2	-	few	CASSPGVNTGELFF	TGTGCCAGCAGCCCCGGGGTTAACACCGGGGAGCTGTTTTTT
TRBV25-1	TRBJ1-1	TRBD1	-	CASSAPGTGSMNTEAFF	TGTGCCAGCAGTGCCCCCGGGACAGGCTCCATGAACACTGAAGCTTTCTTT
TRBV7-3	TRBJ2-7	TRBD2	-	CASSVAGGYEQYF	TGTGCCAGCAGCGTAGCGGGAGGTTACGAGCAGTACTTC